One sample yielded the 18 T cell receptor beta chains listed below, sequenced in a study of shared clonotypes between healthy human individuals. Sequencing used immunoSEQ multiplex PCR; TCRdb keeps in-frame clones, though not all of them. The sample contains approximately 1.5 million clones, approximately 98% of which appear only once. The sample was naive CD4+ T cells sorted from blood. This sample's subset: CD45RA+ positively selected. The receptors originated from a man between 25 and 39 years old in good health.

This clone was found once. For the CDR3, the DNA is TGTGCCAGCAGATTCTTGAGGGGACAGGGCGGGGCCTACGAGCAGTACTTC. The encoded protein is CASRFLRGQGGAYEQYF. The chain recombines TRBV27 with TRBJ2-7, with 9 bases fitting TRBD1. Germline V gene sequence: CDR1 MNHEY, CDR2 SMNVEV (reference sequence). The V segment lost 6 bases and the J segment 2 bases; nucleotides outside the gene matches: 14. The CDR3 runs 17 residues.

The chain links TRBV18 to TRBJ2-5; 7 nucleotides match TRBD1. Germline V gene data show CDR1 as KGHSH and CDR2 as LQKENI. This CDR3 has 17 residues. J lost 5 bases, V lost 4 bases, and 16 bases had no gene match. As DNA, the CDR3 is TGTGCCAGCTCACTACTTAACAGGGGCGGTTTCGATGAGACCCAGTACTTC. Its translation is CASSLLNRGGFDETQYF. Combining the CDR3 with reference TRBV18 and TRBJ2-5 gives the whole variable domain NAGVMQNPRHLVRRRGQEARLRCSPMKGHSHVYWYRQLPEEGLKFMVYLQKENIIDESGMPKERFSAEFPKEGPSILRIQQVVRGDSAAYFCASSLLNRGGFDETQYFGPGTRLLVL.

The gene calls are TRBV5-1 and TRBJ2-7; possibly TRBD1 for D (5 bases). V lost 0 bases and J lost 1, with 8 bases in between. The CDR3 totals 14 residues. Germline CDR1 reads SGHRS; CDR2 reads YFSETQ. Here the CDR3 reads CASSLDRYSYEQYF. In DNA, the CDR3 is TGCGCCAGCAGCTTGGACAGGTATTCCTACGAGCAGTACTTC.

The chain carries TRBV13 and TRBJ2-7; 7 positions match TRBD1. The J segment lost 3 bases and the V segment lost 9 bases, leaving 5 bases of the junction unmatched. The CDR3 spans 12 residues. Germline values: CDR1 PRHDT, CDR2 FYEKMQ (reference sequence). In nucleotides, the CDR3 is TGTGCCAGTTCGACAGGGCTCTACGAGCAGTACTTC. Protein sequence: CASSTGLYEQYF.

This chain links TRBV15 with TRBJ1-3; D call uncertain. V was shortened by 0 bases and J by 4 bases, with 10 bases between the two germline ends. CDR1 is LNHNV, CDR2 YYDKDF, per germline (reference sequence). The CDR3 covers 15 residues. The CDR3, as DNA: TGTGCCACCAGCAGAGATAAGGGAGTCGGAAACACCATATATTTT. Translated: CATSRDKGVGNTIYF. Drawing the rest from reference TRBV15 and TRBJ1-3, the complete variable domain is DAMVIQNPRYQVTQFGKPVTLSCSQTLNHNVMYWYQQKSSQAPKLLFHYYDKDFNNEADTPDNFQSRRPNTSFCFLDIRSPGLGDTAMYLCATSRDKGVGNTIYFGEGSWLTVV.

V gene TRBV9 combines with J gene TRBJ1-1, with 7 bases identical to TRBD1. Germline loops: CDR1 SGDLS, CDR2 YYNGEE. Unmatched junction bases numbered 8, after V lost 4 bases and J lost 5 bases. The length of the CDR3 is 14 residues. The CDR3 loop is CASSLLPGGTEAFF. The CDR3 DNA is TGTGCCAGCAGCCTCCTTCCAGGGGGGACTGAAGCTTTCTTT.

The chain combines TRBV19 with TRBJ1-5, with 8 bases aligning to TRBD1. Germline V gene lookup returns CDR1 LNHDA and CDR2 SQIVND (reference sequence). This CDR3 region has 15 residues. V was clipped by 5 bases and J by 3 bases; unmatched bases: 6. The DNA of the CDR3 is TGTGCCAGTAGTGCAGGGACAGGTCCCAATCAGCCCCAGCATTTT. This encodes CASSAGTGPNQPQHF.

This clone was counted once. This chain connects TRBV20-1 to TRBJ1-1; D is unresolved. CDR1 is DFQATT and CDR2 is SNEGSKA in the germline V gene (reference sequence). V was trimmed by 6 bases and J by 4 bases, leaving 9 bases between them. The CDR3 extends over 11 amino acids. This CDR3 reads CSARVSTEAFF. The CDR3 DNA follows: TGCAGTGCCCGGGTCTCCACTGAAGCTTTCTTT.

This clone was counted once. The CDR3 is CASSERLAGSTDTQYF. In nucleotides, the CDR3 is TGTGCCAGCAGTGAACGCCTAGCGGGCAGCACAGATACGCAGTATTTT. The genes are TRBV2 and TRBJ2-3, with 8 positions matching TRBD2. V trimming: 2 bases; J trimming: 0 bases; junction bases outside the gene matches: 4. CDR1 SNHLY and CDR2 FYNNEI come from the germline V gene. CDR3 length: 16 residues.

V is TRBV10-3 and J is TRBJ2-1; D uncertain. The CDR3 spans 13 residues. The ends were cut back, 4 bases at V and 5 bases at J, with 9 bases in the middle. CDR1 and CDR2 (germline): ENHRY, SYGVKD. This chain's CDR3 is CAISVERHNEQFF. CDR3 nucleotides: TGTGCCATCAGTGTAGAGAGACACAATGAGCAGTTCTTC.

In its sample, this clone was seen once. The rearrangement uses TRBV15 and TRBJ1-5; D unresolved. From germline, CDR1 is LNHNV and CDR2 YYDKDF (reference sequence). The CDR3 contains 15 residues. The V end lost 0 bases, the J end lost 5 bases, and 11 bases lay between the germline ends. In nucleotides, the CDR3 is TGTGCCACCAGCAGAGATTCCGGACGGGATCAGCCCCAGCATTTT. It is translated as CATSRDSGRDQPQHF.

The chain carries TRBV19 and TRBJ2-3; D unclear. Trimming cost V 3 bases and J 8 bases, with 12 bases left between them. The CDR3 spans 13 residues. Germline V gives CDR1 LNHDA, CDR2 SQIVND (reference sequence). The DNA for the CDR3 is TGTGCCAGTAGTATTCTCCCAGAAGCTACGCAGTATTTT. This encodes CASSILPEATQYF.

The chain links TRBV5-4 to TRBJ2-1, with 8 bases lining up with TRBD1. This CDR3 contains 15 residues. Germline lookup yields CDR1 SGHNT and CDR2 YYREEE (reference sequence). J gave up 4 bases and V 1 base, and 4 bases lay outside the gene matches. Here the CDR3 DNA reads TGTGCCAGCAGCTTGATGGGACAGGTGTACAATGAGCAGTTCTTC. This translates into CASSLMGQVYNEQFF.

The chain links TRBV28 to TRBJ2-4; no firm D call. Trimming removed 2 bases from V and 11 bases from J, with 7 bases in between. The CDR3 has 11 residues. The germline V gene encodes CDR1 MDHEN and CDR2 SYDVKM. Here the CDR3 DNA reads TGTGCCAGCAGTTTAAAGACCGTTCAGTACTTC. It specifies CASSLKTVQYF.

V and J are TRBV19 and TRBJ2-1; 11 nucleotides match TRBD1. V was pared by 4 bases and J by 5 bases, with 10 bases of the junction left unmatched. The V gene's germline CDR1 is LNHDA and CDR2 SQIVND (reference sequence). CDR3 length: 17 amino acids. The CDR3 spells CASSNPPGTGGNNEQFF. CDR3 nucleotides: TGTGCCAGTAGTAACCCACCCGGGACAGGGGGTAACAATGAGCAGTTCTTC.

Remarks on this clone: This CDR3 is also generated by other DNA sequences in the sample. The J gene is TRBJ1-5, the V gene TRBV19; tentatively, D is TRBD1 (5 bases). Germline V gives CDR1 LNHDA, CDR2 SQIVND (reference sequence). The V end was cut by 4 bases, the J end by 1 base, with 8 bases between. This CDR3 is 14 amino acids long. The DNA of the CDR3 is TGTGCCAGTAGTACAGACAGAAGCAATCAGCCCCAGCATTTT. Encoded protein: CASSTDRSNQPQHF. The full variable domain, with the rest looked up from reference TRBV19 and TRBJ1-5, is DGGITQSPKYLFRKEGQNVTLSCEQNLNHDAMYWYRQDPGQGLRLIYYSQIVNDFQKGDIAEGYSVSREKKESFPLTVTSAQKNPTAFYLCASSTDRSNQPQHFGDGTRLSIL.

V gene TRBV7-2 combines with J gene TRBJ2-3; TRBD2 matches 9 bases. Losses at the gene ends were 0 bases for V and 1 base for J; bases not matched to a gene: 5. CDR1 is SGHTA and CDR2 is FQGNSA in the germline V gene. This CDR3 comprises 17 residues. This CDR3 is CASSLAKSSGGTDTQYF. Written as DNA, the CDR3 is TGTGCCAGCAGCTTAGCGAAATCTAGCGGGGGCACAGATACGCAGTATTTT.

V gene TRBV11-2 combines with J gene TRBJ2-7; either TRBD1 or TRBD2 may supply D (5 bases each). The V and J ends lost 6 bases and 4 bases respectively, with 19 bases between them. The CDR3 has 15 amino acids. The germline V gene has CDR1 SGHAT and CDR2 FQNNGV. CDR3 coding DNA: TGTGCCAGCAGGCCGGGACCGACACCCGGGTACGAGCAGTACTTC. This translates into CASRPGPTPGYEQYF.